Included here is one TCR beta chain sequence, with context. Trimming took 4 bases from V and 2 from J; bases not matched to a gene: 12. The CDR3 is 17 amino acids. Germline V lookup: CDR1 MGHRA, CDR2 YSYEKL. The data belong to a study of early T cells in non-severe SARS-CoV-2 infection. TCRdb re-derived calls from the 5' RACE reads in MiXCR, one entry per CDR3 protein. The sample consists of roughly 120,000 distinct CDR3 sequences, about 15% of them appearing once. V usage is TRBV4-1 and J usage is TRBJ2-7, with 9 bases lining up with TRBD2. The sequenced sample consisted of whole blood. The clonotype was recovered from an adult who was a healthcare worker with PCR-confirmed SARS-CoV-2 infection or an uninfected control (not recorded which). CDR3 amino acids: CASSPEPVAGATYEQYF. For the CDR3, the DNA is TGCGCCAGCAGCCCCGAACCTGTAGCGGGGGCAACCTACGAGCAGTACTTC.